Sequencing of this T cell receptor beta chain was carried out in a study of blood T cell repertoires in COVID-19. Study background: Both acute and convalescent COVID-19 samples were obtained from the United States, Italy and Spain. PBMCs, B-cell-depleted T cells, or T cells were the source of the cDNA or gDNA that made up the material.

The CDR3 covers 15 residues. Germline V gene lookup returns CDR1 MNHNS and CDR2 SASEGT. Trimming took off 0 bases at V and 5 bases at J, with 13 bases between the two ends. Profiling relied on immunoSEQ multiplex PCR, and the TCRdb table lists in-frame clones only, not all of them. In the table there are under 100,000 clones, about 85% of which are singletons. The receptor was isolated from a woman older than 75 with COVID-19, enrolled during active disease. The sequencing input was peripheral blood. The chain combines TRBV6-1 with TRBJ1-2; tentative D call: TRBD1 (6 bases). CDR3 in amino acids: CASSEAFYREYGYTF. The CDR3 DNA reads TGTGCCAGCAGTGAAGCGTTCTACAGGGAGTATGGCTACACCTTC.